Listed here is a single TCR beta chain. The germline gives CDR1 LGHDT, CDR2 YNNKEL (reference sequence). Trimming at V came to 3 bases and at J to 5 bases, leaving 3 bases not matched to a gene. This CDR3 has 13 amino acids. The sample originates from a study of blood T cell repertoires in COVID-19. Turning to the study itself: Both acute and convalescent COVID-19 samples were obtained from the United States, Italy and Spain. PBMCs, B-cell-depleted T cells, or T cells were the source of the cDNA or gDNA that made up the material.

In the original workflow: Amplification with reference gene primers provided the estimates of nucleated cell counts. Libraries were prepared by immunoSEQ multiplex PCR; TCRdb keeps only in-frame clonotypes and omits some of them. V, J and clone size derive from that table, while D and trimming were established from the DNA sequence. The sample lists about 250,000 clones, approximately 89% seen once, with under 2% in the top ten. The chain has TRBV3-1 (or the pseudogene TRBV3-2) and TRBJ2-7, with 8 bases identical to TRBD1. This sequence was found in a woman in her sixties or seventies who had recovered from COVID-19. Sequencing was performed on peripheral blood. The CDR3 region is CASSQHRGNEQYF. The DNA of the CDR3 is TGTGCCAGCAGCCAGCACAGGGGGAACGAGCAGTACTTC.